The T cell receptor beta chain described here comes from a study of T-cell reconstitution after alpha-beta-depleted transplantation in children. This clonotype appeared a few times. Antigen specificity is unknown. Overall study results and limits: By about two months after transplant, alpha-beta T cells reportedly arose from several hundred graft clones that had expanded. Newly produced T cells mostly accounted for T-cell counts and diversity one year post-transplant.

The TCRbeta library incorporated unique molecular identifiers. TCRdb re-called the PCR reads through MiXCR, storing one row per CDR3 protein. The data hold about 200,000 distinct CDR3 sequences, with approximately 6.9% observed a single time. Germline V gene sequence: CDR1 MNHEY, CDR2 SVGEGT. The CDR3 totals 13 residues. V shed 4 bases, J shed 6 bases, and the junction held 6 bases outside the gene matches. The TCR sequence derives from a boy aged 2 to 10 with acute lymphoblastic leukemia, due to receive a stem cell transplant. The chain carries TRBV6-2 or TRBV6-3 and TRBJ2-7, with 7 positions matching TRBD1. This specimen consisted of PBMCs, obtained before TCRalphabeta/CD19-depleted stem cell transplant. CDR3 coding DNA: TGTGCCAGCAGTTGGGTCCGGGACAGCGAGCAGTACTTC. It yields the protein CASSWVRDSEQYF.